This TCR beta chain was retrieved from a study of technical replicates of blood from a few donors. Measured with immunoSEQ multiplex PCR; TCRdb has only the in-frame clones, and not every one. The table records some 80,000 clones, around 97% of them present only once. This CDR3 region has 15 residues. Germline V gene lookup returns CDR1 SGHVS and CDR2 FQNEAQ. J lost 0 bases, V lost 5 bases, and 2 bases had no gene match. The source is a human donor in good health. The sequenced material came from T cells isolated from PBMCs. The V and J genes are TRBV7-8 and TRBJ1-5; 9 positions match TRBD1. This chain's CDR3 is CASSGTGFSNQPQHF. In nucleotides, the CDR3 is TGTGCCAGCAGCGGGACAGGGTTTAGCAATCAGCCCCAGCATTTT.